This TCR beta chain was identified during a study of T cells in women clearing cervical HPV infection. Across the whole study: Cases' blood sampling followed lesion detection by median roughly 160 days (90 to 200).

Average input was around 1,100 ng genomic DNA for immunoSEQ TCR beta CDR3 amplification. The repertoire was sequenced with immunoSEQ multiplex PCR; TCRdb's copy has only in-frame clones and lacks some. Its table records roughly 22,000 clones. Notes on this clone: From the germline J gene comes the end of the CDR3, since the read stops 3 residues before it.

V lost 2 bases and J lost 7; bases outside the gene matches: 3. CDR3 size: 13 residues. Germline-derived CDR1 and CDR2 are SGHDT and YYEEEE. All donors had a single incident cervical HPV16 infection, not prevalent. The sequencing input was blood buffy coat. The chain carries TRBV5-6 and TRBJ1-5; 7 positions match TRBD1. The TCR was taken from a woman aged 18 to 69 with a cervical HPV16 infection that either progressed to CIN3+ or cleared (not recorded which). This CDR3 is CASSFDRDQPQHF. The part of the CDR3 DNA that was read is TGTGCCAGCAGCTTCGACAGGGACCAGCCC.